A single sample gave rise to the 21 T cell receptor beta chains below, sequenced in a study of T cell responses to AZD1222 COVID-19 vaccine. Measured with immunoSEQ multiplex PCR; TCRdb has only the in-frame clones, and not every one. The sample contains some 120,000 clones, roughly 85% of which appear only once. Sample: peripheral blood, taken on day 0 of AZD1222 vaccination. The source of these receptors is an adult in good health.

This chain connects TRBV19 to TRBJ1-5; TRBD1 matches at 9 bases. Germline V gene lookup returns CDR1 LNHDA and CDR2 SQIVND (reference sequence). CDR3 length: 16 amino acids. The J segment lost 4 bases and the V segment lost 4 bases, leaving 8 bases of the junction unmatched. CDR3 nucleotide sequence: TGTGCCAGTAGTAGGATCGACAGGGGGATAAATCAGCCCCAGCATTTT. The encoded protein is CASSRIDRGINQPQHF.

The V gene is TRBV6-1, the J gene TRBJ2-7; a possible D gene is TRBD1 (5 bases). Trimming removed 3 bases from V and 3 bases from J, with 12 bases in between. CDR1 MNHNS and CDR2 SASEGT come from the germline V gene. The CDR3 covers 14 residues. CDR3 in DNA: TGTGCCAGCAGTGATCAGGGCAGGCACTACGAGCAGTACTTC. Its translation is CASSDQGRHYEQYF.

CDR3 amino acids: CASSEGGGSGTQYF. The CDR3 DNA follows: TGTGCCAGCAGTGAAGGGGGCGGGTCTGGTACGCAGTATTTT. This chain joins TRBV2 and TRBJ2-3, with D perhaps assigned TRBD1 or TRBD2 (5 bases each). This CDR3 comprises 14 residues. CDR1 is SNHLY and CDR2 is FYNNEI in the germline V gene. V lost 1 base, J lost 8 bases, and 13 bases lay in between.

The rearrangement joins TRBV29-1 to TRBJ2-3; 7 nucleotides align to TRBD1. The CDR3 contains 15 residues. The J segment lost 1 base and the V segment lost 0 bases, leaving 4 bases of the junction unmatched. Germline V lookup: CDR1 SQVTM, CDR2 ANQGSEA. In DNA, the CDR3 is TGCAGCGTTGAAGATAGGGGACAGCGCACAGATACGCAGTATTTT. Translation: CSVEDRGQRTDTQYF.

The chain links TRBV6-5 to TRBJ1-2, with D possibly matching TRBD1 (5 bases). Germline V gene lookup returns CDR1 MNHEY and CDR2 SVGAGI. The CDR3 contains 13 residues. Trimming stripped 10 bases from V and 3 bases from J, with 15 bases between. In DNA, the CDR3 is TGTGCCATCGCCCGAACGGGGGACTATGGCTACACCTTC. It translates to CAIARTGDYGYTF.

This clone was counted once. The chain joins TRBV6-5 to TRBJ1-2; 8 bases are a match to TRBD1. The J segment lost 1 base and the V segment lost 8 bases, leaving 6 bases of the junction unmatched. In germline, CDR1 is MNHEY, CDR2 SVGAGI. This CDR3 spans 14 amino acids. This CDR3 is CASLRDRRNYGYTF. The CDR3 DNA is TGTGCCAGCCTGAGGGACAGGCGTAACTATGGCTACACCTTC.

J is TRBJ1-4 and V is TRBV7-2, with D perhaps TRBD1 (6 bases). CDR1 SGHTA and CDR2 FQGNSA come from the germline V gene. V gave up 1 base and J gave up 0 bases, with 12 bases separating them. The CDR3 totals 17 residues. The CDR3 DNA is TGTGCCAGCAGCTTAGGCTTCAGGGGTTCAACTAATGAAAAACTGTTTTTT. It is translated as CASSLGFRGSTNEKLFF.

This chain connects TRBV7-6 to TRBJ1-1; D possibly corresponds to TRBD1 (5 bases). From germline, CDR1 is SGHVS and CDR2 FNYEAQ. The CDR3 length is 16 residues. V gave up 5 bases and J gave up 4 bases, with 20 bases separating them. CDR3 DNA sequence: TGTGCCAGCAGCGCCCCCCCAGGGACCCTCAGCACTGAAGCTTTCTTT. Translated, it gives CASSAPPGTLSTEAFF.

J is TRBJ2-7 and V is TRBV28; D is possibly TRBD1 (5 bases). This CDR3 has 13 amino acids. With 3 bases removed from V and 2 bases from J, the gap between germline ends came to 8 bases. Germline assignment: CDR1 MDHEN and CDR2 SYDVKM. Here the CDR3 reads CASSLAGPYEQYF. The CDR3 bases are TGTGCCAGCAGTTTGGCAGGGCCCTACGAGCAGTACTTC.

The V call is TRBV3-1 (or the pseudogene TRBV3-2), the J call TRBJ1-4; 7 nucleotides align to TRBD1. Unmatched junction bases numbered 6, after V lost 1 base and J lost 7 bases. The V gene's germline CDR1 is LGHDT and CDR2 YNNKEL (reference sequence). This CDR3 contains 15 residues. CDR3 loop: CASSQVTGAGEKLFF. The CDR3 nucleotides are TGTGCCAGCAGCCAAGTAACAGGGGCGGGTGAAAAACTGTTTTTT.

The chain couples TRBV7-2 to TRBJ2-7, with D unresolved. In germline, CDR1 is SGHTA, CDR2 FQGNSA. Trimming took 1 base from V and 0 from J, leaving 16 bases between them. This CDR3 has 17 residues. The CDR3 sequence is CASSLVAGQLDSYEQYF. The CDR3 region has the DNA TGTGCCAGCAGCTTAGTGGCTGGCCAACTCGACTCCTACGAGCAGTACTTC.

The chain has TRBV11-3 and TRBJ2-7, with D hard to call. The germline CDR1 and CDR2 sequences are SGHNT and YENEEA. The CDR3 covers 15 residues. V was shortened by 5 bases and J by 2 bases, with 16 bases between the two germline ends. The CDR3 sequence is CASSQTYGDPYEQYF. CDR3 bases: TGTGCCAGCAGCCAGACATATGGCGACCCCTACGAGCAGTACTTC.

The V call is TRBV6-5, the J call TRBJ1-3, with a tentative D call TRBD1 (6 bases). The CDR3 is 15 residues long. Per germline, CDR1 MNHEY and CDR2 SVGAGI. V shed 8 bases and J shed 4 bases, with 18 bases lying between them. The chain's CDR3 is CASAQGGVGGNTIYF. CDR3 nucleotides: TGTGCCAGCGCTCAAGGGGGGGTTGGCGGAAACACCATATATTTT.

This chain joins TRBV28 and TRBJ1-2; D not resolved. Deletions cut 1 base from V and 1 base from J, with 7 bases between. Germline V lookup: CDR1 MDHEN, CDR2 SYDVKM. The CDR3 runs to 14 residues. In DNA, the CDR3 is TGTGCCAGCAGTTTATCACTATTTAACTATGGCTACACCTTC. Protein: CASSLSLFNYGYTF.

This clone was seen more than once but under ten times. V usage is TRBV15 and J usage is TRBJ2-7; 7 bases are shared with TRBD1. This CDR3 has 13 amino acids. Germline CDR1 is LNHNV and CDR2 is YYDKDF (reference sequence). V shed 2 bases, J shed 10 bases, and the junction held 8 bases outside the gene matches. The CDR3 coding sequence is TGTGCCACCAGCAGACCTGGACAGGCCGACCAGTACTTC. This sequence encodes CATSRPGQADQYF.

The genes are TRBV19 and TRBJ2-2; 11 bases match TRBD1. The V gene end was trimmed by 4 bases and the J gene end by 0 bases; junction bases not matched to a gene: 10. Per the germline V gene, CDR1 is LNHDA and CDR2 is SQIVND (reference sequence). The CDR3 sequence is 19 residues long. The CDR3 sequence: CASSNRDRGREANTGELFF. The CDR3 nucleotides read TGTGCCAGTAGTAACCGGGACAGGGGGAGAGAAGCGAACACCGGGGAGCTGTTTTTT.

The chain recombines TRBV6-1 with TRBJ2-7; D is unresolved. Germline V lookup: CDR1 MNHNS, CDR2 SASEGT. The CDR3 extends over 14 amino acids. The V and J ends lost 3 bases and 0 bases respectively, with 9 bases between them. CDR3 sequence reads: CASSDVWSSYEQYF. The CDR3 DNA reads TGTGCCAGCAGTGACGTGTGGAGCTCCTACGAGCAGTACTTC.

The genes are TRBV29-1 and TRBJ1-2; D possibly corresponds to TRBD1 (6 bases). CDR1 SQVTM and CDR2 ANQGSEA come from the germline V gene. This CDR3 region has 15 residues. The germline V and J ends were trimmed by 4 bases and 2 bases, with 17 bases remaining between them. The CDR3 bases are TGCAGCGTTGGGCAGGGACATGAGAGCAACTATGGCTACACCTTC. The encoded protein is CSVGQGHESNYGYTF. The whole variable domain, remainder taken from reference TRBV29-1 and TRBJ1-2, is SAVISQKPSRDICQRGTSLTIQCQVDSQVTMMFWYRQQPGQSLTLIATANQGSEATYESGFVIDKFPISRPNLTFSTLTVSNMSPEDSSIYLCSVGQGHESNYGYTFGSGTRLTVV.

The chain couples TRBV19 to TRBJ2-7; tentative D call: TRBD1 (6 bases). The V gene lost 4 bases and the J gene lost 8 bases, with 15 bases spanning the gap. The germline CDR1 and CDR2 sequences are LNHDA and SQIVND (reference sequence). The CDR3 consists of 13 residues. Written as DNA, the CDR3 is TGTGCCAGTAGTACAGGACAGTCCGGGCAGCAGTACTTC. Residues: CASSTGQSGQQYF.

In this sample, this clone turned up once. The genes are TRBV10-3 and TRBJ2-3; D may correspond to TRBD1 or TRBD2 (5 bases each). Germline CDR1 reads ENHRY; CDR2 reads SYGVKD. There are 14 residues in the CDR3. The V and J ends lost 6 bases and 2 bases respectively, with 12 bases between them. The DNA for the CDR3 is TGTGCCATCAGCGCCGGGACCCACACAGATACGCAGTATTTT. Translation: CAISAGTHTDTQYF.

The rearrangement links TRBV21-1 to TRBJ1-3. TRBV21-1 is tagged as a pseudogene. The CDR3 extends over 15 amino acids. Written as DNA, the CDR3 is TGTGCCAGAAGCGTCCGGGGGCGAGCAGGAAACACCATATATTTT. Protein product: CARSVRGRAGNTIYF.